The rows below give T cell receptor beta chains drawn from one sample of a study of T cell repertoires in cytomegalovirus infection. Antigen specificity for these receptors is unknown. Via MiXCR, TCRdb re-called the reads, giving one row per CDR3 protein. Among about 400,000 distinct CDR3 sequences listed, about 35% were seen once. The sequenced sample was cultured PBMCs, obtained from culture after CMV antigen stimulation. The source of these receptors is a human donor in good health (CMV status not recorded). Some clones in this sample may be carry-over from other donors' samples. Both conserved end residues are part of each CDR3. Each record gives: D gene, V gene, J gene, clone size, CDR3 protein, CDR3 DNA. D genes are given only for firm matches. The size entry is marked missing in some rows and otherwise reads once, few, many or a size class.

>NA|TRBV24-1|TRBJ2-1|NA
CATGVERRWSSYNEQFF
TGTGCCACCGGGGTTGAGAGGCGGTGGAGCTCCTACAATGAGCAGTTCTTC
>NA|TRBV19|TRBJ1-5|few
CASSITTVNQPQHF
TGTGCCAGTAGTATAACCACAGTCAATCAGCCCCAGCATTTT
>NA|TRBV7-3|TRBJ2-2|NA
CASSLMGQDTGELFF
TGTGCCAGCAGCTTAATGGGACAAGACACCGGGGAGCTGTTTTTT
>NA|TRBV29-1|TRBJ2-7|NA
CSVALTTYEQYF
TGCAGCGTTGCCCTAACTACCTACGAGCAGTACTTC
>NA|TRBV7-2|TRBJ1-2|few
CASSYPDLYGYTF
TGTGCCAGCAGCTACCCGGACCTATACGGCTACACCTTC
>TRBD2|TRBV28|TRBJ2-3|NA
CASSLGLAGGPYITDTQYF
TGTGCCAGCAGTTTAGGACTAGCGGGAGGGCCCTATATCACAGATACGCAGTATTTT
>TRBD2|TRBV12-3/TRBV12-4|TRBJ2-7|few
CASRGTSGGSYEQYF
TGTGCCAGCAGGGGGACTAGCGGGGGGTCCTACGAGCAGTACTTC
>TRBD2|TRBV7-8|TRBJ2-3|NA
CASSSAGGRGADTQYF
TGTGCCAGCAGCTCCGCGGGGGGGAGGGGTGCAGATACGCAGTATTTT
>NA|TRBV7-3|TRBJ1-4|NA
CASSPLAATNEKLFF
TGTGCCAGCAGCCCTCTGGCTGCAACTAATGAAAAACTGTTTTTT
>NA|TRBV3-1|TRBJ2-5|NA
CASSQGQAQETQYF
TGTGCCAGCAGCCAAGGACAGGCGCAAGAGACCCAGTACTTC
>NA|TRBV12-3/TRBV12-4|TRBJ1-6|NA
CASSLPGSYNSPLHF
TGTGCCAGCAGTTTACCGGGCTCCTATAATTCACCCCTCCACTTT
>NA|TRBV20-1|TRBJ2-3|NA
CSKRDPREDTQYF
TGCAGCAAACGGGACCCTAGGGAAGATACGCAGTATTTT
>TRBD1|TRBV2|TRBJ1-5|NA
CASSLGPGQGNQPQHF
TGTGCCAGCAGTCTCGGTCCGGGACAGGGCAATCAGCCCCAGCATTTT
>NA|TRBV6-8|TRBJ2-3|NA
CASRQTGSTDTQYF
TGTGCCAGCAGACAGACTGGGTCAACAGATACGCAGTATTTT
>TRBD2|TRBV6-1|TRBJ2-3|NA
CASSEGGRSTDTQYF
TGTGCCAGCAGTGAAGGCGGGAGGAGCACAGATACGCAGTATTTT
>NA|TRBV7-6|TRBJ1-5|many
CASSPSAGSNQPQHF
TGTGCCAGCAGCCCGTCCGCTGGAAGCAATCAGCCCCAGCATTTT
>NA|TRBV19|TRBJ2-5|NA
CASSIRTAQETQYF
TGTGCCAGTAGTATTCGAACAGCCCAAGAGACCCAGTACTTC
>NA|TRBV7-2|TRBJ1-5|many
CASSPRTVNNQPQHF
TGTGCCAGCAGCCCCCGGACAGTGAACAATCAGCCCCAGCATTTT
>NA|TRBV11-2|TRBJ2-3|NA
CASSMDPARDTQYF
TGTGCCAGCAGCATGGACCCCGCTAGAGATACGCAGTATTTT
>NA|TRBV19|TRBJ1-1|few
CASSGERGRKGNTEAFF
TGTGCCAGTAGTGGAGAACGGGGGCGAAAAGGAAACACTGAAGCTTTCTTT
>NA|TRBV7-2|TRBJ1-1|NA
CASSYLTTAFF
TGTGCCAGCAGTTATCTTACGACAGCTTTCTTT
>NA|TRBV6-1|TRBJ2-4|few
CASNLANIQYF
TGTGCCAGCAATCTAGCGAACATTCAGTACTTC
>NA|TRBV19|TRBJ1-1|NA
CASSIDFNKGDLGTEAFF
TGTGCCAGTAGTATAGATTTCAATAAAGGGGACCTTGGCACTGAAGCTTTCTTT
>NA|TRBV7-2|TRBJ2-2|few
CASSRGSDRRIGELFF
TGTGCCAGCAGCCGGGGATCGGACAGACGAATCGGGGAGCTGTTTTTT
>TRBD1|TRBV5-1|TRBJ2-3|few
CASSLARTGGTDTQYF
TGCGCCAGCAGCTTGGCCCGGACAGGGGGCACAGATACGCAGTATTTT
>TRBD1|TRBV9|TRBJ1-5|NA
CASSAEDGTAQPQHF
TGTGCCAGCAGCGCGGAGGATGGGACAGCCCAGCCCCAGCATTTT
>TRBD2|TRBV7-2|TRBJ2-7|few
CASSQQSGSQHYEQYF
TGTGCCAGCAGCCAACAGAGCGGGAGCCAGCACTACGAGCAGTACTTC
>NA|TRBV7-2|TRBJ2-1|NA
CASSRASRDEQFF
TGTGCCAGCAGCAGAGCGTCCCGGGATGAGCAGTTCTTC
>TRBD1|TRBV20-1|TRBJ2-2|NA
CSAYTGVRTGELFF
TGCAGTGCTTATACAGGGGTACGGACCGGGGAGCTGTTTTTT
>NA|TRBV12-3/TRBV12-4|TRBJ1-1|once
CASSLRSSDTEAFF
TGTGCCAGCAGTTTGCGCAGTTCCGACACTGAAGCTTTCTTT
>TRBD2|TRBV4-1|TRBJ2-1|few
CASSQEGASGNEQFF
TGCGCCAGCAGCCAAGAGGGGGCTAGCGGGAATGAGCAGTTCTTC
>NA|TRBV18|TRBJ2-1|NA
CASSPQSAHEQFF
TGTGCCAGCTCACCACAGTCCGCCCATGAGCAGTTCTTC
>NA|TRBV19|TRBJ2-5|NA
CASSMAGTLYETQYF
TGTGCCAGTAGTATGGCAGGGACCTTATATGAGACCCAGTACTTC
>NA|TRBV20-1|TRBJ2-7|NA
CSAISGLEQYF
TGCAGTGCTATTTCGGGCCTCGAGCAGTACTTC
>TRBD2|TRBV6-1|TRBJ2-2|NA
CASKGGPSTGELFF
TGTGCCAGCAAGGGAGGGCCTTCCACCGGGGAGCTGTTTTTT
>TRBD1|TRBV27|TRBJ2-7|NA
CASSTRGDRSYEQYF
TGTGCCAGCAGCACCAGGGGGGACAGGTCCTACGAGCAGTACTTC
>NA|TRBV27|TRBJ2-3|NA
CASVGTSTDTQYF
TGTGCCAGCGTTGGGACTAGCACAGATACGCAGTATTTT
>TRBD2|TRBV29-1|TRBJ2-7|few
CSVRSGGEQYF
TGCAGCGTTCGTTCCGGGGGGGAGCAGTACTTC
>TRBD2|TRBV12-3/TRBV12-4|TRBJ2-1|NA
CASSTPGLAELVNEQFF
TGTGCCAGCAGTACCCCCGGACTAGCGGAACTCGTCAATGAGCAGTTCTTC
>NA|TRBV2|TRBJ2-3|NA
CASSFDRGLSTDTQYF
TGTGCCAGCAGCTTTGATCGGGGCCTTAGCACAGATACGCAGTATTTT
>NA|TRBV2|TRBJ2-6|few
CASRRGGAGANVLTF
TGTGCCAGCCGACGGGGCGGGGCTGGGGCCAACGTCCTGACTTTC
>NA|TRBV7-9|TRBJ2-1|few
CASSPRGAYNEQFF
TGTGCCAGCAGCCCCCGGGGGGCTTACAATGAGCAGTTCTTC
>NA|TRBV7-2|TRBJ2-1|NA
CASSLDRLFVEFF
TGTGCCAGCAGCTTAGATCGGCTGTTTGTGGAGTTCTTC
>TRBD2|TRBV20-1|TRBJ2-3|NA
CSAHQPGLKKDTQYF
TGCAGTGCACACCAGCCGGGACTAAAGAAAGATACGCAGTATTTT
>TRBD2|TRBV4-1|TRBJ2-1|NA
CASSQEAGMAGGIYNEQFF
TGCGCCAGCAGCCAAGAGGCGGGGATGGCGGGAGGGATATACAATGAGCAGTTCTTC
>NA|TRBV20-1|TRBJ2-5|NA
CSARWSAGYQETQYF
TGCAGTGCTAGATGGTCTGCCGGGTACCAAGAGACCCAGTACTTC
>TRBD2|TRBV27|TRBJ2-7|NA
CASSGTSGRYTYEQYF
TGTGCCAGCAGCGGAACTAGCGGGCGGTATACCTACGAGCAGTACTTC
>TRBD2|TRBV2|TRBJ2-1|few
CASSAGLAGPTSYNEQFF
TGTGCCAGCAGCGCGGGACTAGCGGGACCTACCTCCTACAATGAGCAGTTCTTC
>NA|TRBV6-1|TRBJ1-2|NA
CASRTPIGSYGYTF
TGTGCCAGCAGGACCCCCATAGGAAGCTATGGCTACACCTTC
>NA|TRBV28|TRBJ1-4|few
CASSLDGAQFEKLFF
TGTGCCAGCAGCCTCGACGGGGCCCAATTTGAAAAACTGTTTTTT
>NA|TRBV7-9|TRBJ2-3|NA
CASSLWSGAGTDTQYF
TGTGCCAGCAGCTTGTGGTCAGGCGCAGGGACAGATACGCAGTATTTT
>NA|TRBV12-3/TRBV12-4|TRBJ2-7|NA
CASSLAVGEQYF
TGTGCCAGCAGTTTAGCGGTGGGCGAGCAGTACTTC
>NA|TRBV12-3/TRBV12-4|TRBJ1-1|NA
CASSFIGAIEAFF
TGTGCCAGCAGTTTCATAGGGGCGATTGAAGCTTTCTTT